This T cell receptor (beta chain) is drawn from a study of CD8 T cells in Susac syndrome. TEMRA cells were FACS-enriched, with CD8+ and CD4+ T cells isolated negatively. cDNA came from around 0.5 to 1 ug RNA primed by random hexamers. One entry per CDR3 protein results from TCRdb running MiXCR on the immunoSEQ multiplex PCR reads. Of about 22,000 distinct CDR3 sequences in the sample, approximately 93% were seen once. The J segment lost 3 bases and the V segment lost 3 bases, leaving 15 bases of the junction unmatched. The CDR3 contains 17 residues. Per the germline V gene, CDR1 is DFQATT and CDR2 is SNEGSKA (reference sequence).

The specimen sequenced was CD8+ T cells from PBMCs. The V and J genes are TRBV20-1 and TRBJ2-5; the match to TRBD1 covers 8 bases. The source of this sequence is a human donor in good health. CDR3 sequence (DNA): TGCAGTGCTAGGGCAGGGGGCCCAGCGGAGATCGAAGAGACCCAGTACTTC. It yields the protein CSARAGGPAEIEETQYF.